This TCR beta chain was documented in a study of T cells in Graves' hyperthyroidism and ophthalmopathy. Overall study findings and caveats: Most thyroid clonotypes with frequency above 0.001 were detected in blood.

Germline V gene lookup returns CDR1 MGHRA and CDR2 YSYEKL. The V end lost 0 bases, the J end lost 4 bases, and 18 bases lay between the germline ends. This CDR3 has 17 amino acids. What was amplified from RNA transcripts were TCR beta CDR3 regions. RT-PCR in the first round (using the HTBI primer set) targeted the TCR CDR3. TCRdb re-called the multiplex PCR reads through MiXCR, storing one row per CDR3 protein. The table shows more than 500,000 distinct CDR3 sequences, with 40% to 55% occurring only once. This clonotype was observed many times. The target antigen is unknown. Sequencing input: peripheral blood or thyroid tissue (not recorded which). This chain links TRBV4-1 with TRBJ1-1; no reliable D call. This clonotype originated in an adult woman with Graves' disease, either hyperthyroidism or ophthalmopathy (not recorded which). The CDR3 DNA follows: TGCGCCAGCAGCCAAGATCTGGGTGGAGGCAGCGGCACTGAAGCTTTCTTT. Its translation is CASSQDLGGGSGTEAFF.